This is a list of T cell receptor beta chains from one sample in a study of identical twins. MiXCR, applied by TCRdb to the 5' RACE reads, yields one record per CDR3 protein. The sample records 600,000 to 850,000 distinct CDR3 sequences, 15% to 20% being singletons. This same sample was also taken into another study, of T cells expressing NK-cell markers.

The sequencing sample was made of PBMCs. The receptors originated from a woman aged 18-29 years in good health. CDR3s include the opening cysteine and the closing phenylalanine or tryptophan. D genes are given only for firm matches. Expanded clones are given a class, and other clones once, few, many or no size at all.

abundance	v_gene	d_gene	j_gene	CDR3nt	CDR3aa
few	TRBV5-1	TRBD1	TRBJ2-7	TGCGCCAGCAGCCCGCGGACAGGATTTCCCTACGAGCAGTACTTC	CASSPRTGFPYEQYF
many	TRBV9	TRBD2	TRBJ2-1	TGTGCCAGCAGCCCCAAACTTGGAGTAGCGGGGGGCGATGAGCAGTTCTTC	CASSPKLGVAGGDEQFF
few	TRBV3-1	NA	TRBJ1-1	TGTGCCAGCAGCGTGGGAGCCGGCCAAGCTTTCTTT	CASSVGAGQAFF
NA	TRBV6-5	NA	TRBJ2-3	TGTGCCAGCAGTCCACCTATTGGTACGCAGTATTTT	CASSPPIGTQYF
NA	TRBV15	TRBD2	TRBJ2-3	TGTGCCACCAGCAGTTCGGGGGGAGGTACGCAGTATTTT	CATSSSGGGTQYF
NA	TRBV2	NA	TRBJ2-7	TGTGCCAGGGGACGGCGGACGTACGAGCAGTACTTC	CARGRRTYEQYF
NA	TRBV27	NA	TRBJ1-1	TGTGCCAGCAGTTTATCGAACGAGGGAAATGAAGCTTTCTTT	CASSLSNEGNEAFF
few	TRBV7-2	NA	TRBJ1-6	TGTGCCAGCAGCCCTAGTAGCGGGAATTCACCCCTCCACTTT	CASSPSSGNSPLHF
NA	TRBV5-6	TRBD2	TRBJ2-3	TGTGCCAGCAGCATAGGACTAGCGCTCCCACATACGCAGTATTTT	CASSIGLALPHTQYF
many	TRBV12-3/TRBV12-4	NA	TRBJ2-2	TGTGCCAGCGGCAGGGGGGCCGGGGAGCTGTTTTTT	CASGRGAGELFF
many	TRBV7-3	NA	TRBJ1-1	TGTGCCAGCAGCCCCCTTGGACGGGATGTGAGTGAAGCTTTCTTT	CASSPLGRDVSEAFF
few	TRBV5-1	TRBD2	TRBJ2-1	TGCGCCAGCAGCTTGGTCCAGACTAGCGGGAGGGATGAGCAGTTCTTC	CASSLVQTSGRDEQFF
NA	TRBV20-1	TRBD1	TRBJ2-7	TGCAGTGCTAGAGGACAGGGCGTCGAGCAGTACTTC	CSARGQGVEQYF
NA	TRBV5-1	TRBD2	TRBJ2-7	TGCGCCAGCCGCCCCGGATCAGCGGGGGACGAGCAGTACTTC	CASRPGSAGDEQYF
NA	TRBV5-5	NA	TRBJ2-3	TGTGCCAGCAGCTTGCTTAGCGACACAGATACGCAGTATTTT	CASSLLSDTDTQYF
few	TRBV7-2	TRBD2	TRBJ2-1	TGTGCCAGCAGCTTGACTAGCGGGAGGGCGTGGCAGTTCTTC	CASSLTSGRAWQFF
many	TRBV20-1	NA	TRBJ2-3	TGCAGTGCCCCGTTTGGATCTAGCACAGATACGCAGTATTTT	CSAPFGSSTDTQYF